The 5 T cell receptor beta chains reported below all come from one sample, sequenced in a study of blood T cell repertoires in COVID-19. The repertoire was sequenced with immunoSEQ multiplex PCR; TCRdb's copy has only in-frame clones and lacks some. This table holds just over 250,000 clones, less than 90% found once. Sequencing was carried out using peripheral blood. The receptors stem from a man aged 55 to 69 who had recovered from COVID-19.

The chain links TRBV4-2 to TRBJ1-1; no firm D call. V was trimmed by 0 bases and J by 6 bases, leaving 8 bases between them. The CDR3 consists of 13 residues. CDR1 and CDR2 from the germline V gene are LGHNA and YNFKEQ. CDR3 in amino acids: CASSQESGSEAFF. The CDR3 DNA follows: TGTGCCAGCAGCCAAGAGTCGGGTTCTGAAGCTTTCTTT.

This chain joins TRBV27 and TRBJ1-2, with D possibly TRBD1 on 5 matching bases. V lost 5 bases and J 8 bases, leaving 12 bases between the germline ends. The CDR3 sequence is 12 residues long. Looked up from germline, CDR1 is MNHEY and CDR2 is SMNVEV (reference sequence). The CDR3 DNA follows: TGTGCCAGCAGTCCCGGGGGAGGGGGCTACACCTTC. Translated: CASSPGGGGYTF.

The chain links TRBV11-1 to TRBJ2-3, with TRBD2 as a possible D gene (5 bases). In germline, CDR1 is SGHAT, CDR2 FQDESV (reference sequence). Trimming removed 1 base at V and 1 base at J, with 9 bases between. The length of the CDR3 is 15 residues. The CDR3 DNA reads as TGTGCCAGCAGCTTAGACGTAGCGCGCACAGATACGCAGTATTTT. Amino acid sequence: CASSLDVARTDTQYF.

This sequence joins TRBV4-2 and TRBJ2-1; TRBD1 agrees at 12 bases. The CDR3 is 15 residues long. The V gene end was trimmed by 0 bases and the J gene end by 10 bases; junction bases not matched to a gene: 4. Germline CDR1 LGHNA, CDR2 YNFKEQ. The CDR3 nucleotides read TGTGCCAGCAGCCAAGAGGGACAGGGGGCGTGGGAGCAGTTCTTC. This encodes CASSQEGQGAWEQFF.

This clone was counted once. The genes are TRBV7-3 and TRBJ2-1; possible D gene TRBD2, 6 bases. The CDR3 is 17 residues long. V was shortened by 4 bases and J by 0 bases, with 16 bases between the two germline ends. The germline V gene encodes CDR1 SGHTA and CDR2 FQGTGA. CDR3 loop: CASSSSGTPSSYNEQFF. CDR3 DNA sequence: TGTGCCAGCAGCTCTTCCGGGACTCCGAGCTCCTACAATGAGCAGTTCTTC.